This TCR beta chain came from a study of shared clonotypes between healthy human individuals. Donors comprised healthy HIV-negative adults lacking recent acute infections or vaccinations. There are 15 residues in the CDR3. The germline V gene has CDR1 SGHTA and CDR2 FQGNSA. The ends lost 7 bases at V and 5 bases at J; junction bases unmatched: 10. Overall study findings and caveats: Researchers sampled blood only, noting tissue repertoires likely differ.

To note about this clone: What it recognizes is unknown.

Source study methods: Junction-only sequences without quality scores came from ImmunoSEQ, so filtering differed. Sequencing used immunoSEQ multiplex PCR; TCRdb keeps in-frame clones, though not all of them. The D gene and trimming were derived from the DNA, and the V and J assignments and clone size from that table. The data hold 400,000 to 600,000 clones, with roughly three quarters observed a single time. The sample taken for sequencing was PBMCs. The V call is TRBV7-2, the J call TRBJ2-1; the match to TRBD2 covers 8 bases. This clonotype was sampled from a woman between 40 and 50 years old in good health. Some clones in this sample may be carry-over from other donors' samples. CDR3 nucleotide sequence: TGTGCCAGCAAGGAGTGGACTAGCCAGAACAATGAGCAGTTCTTC. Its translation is CASKEWTSQNNEQFF.